This TCR beta chain was documented in a study of T cells after yellow fever vaccination. A 5'RACE template-switching step, the method used to make TCR cDNA, added a universal primer site and UMIs. TCRdb analysed the 5' RACE reads with MiXCR anew, one entry per CDR3 protein. The profile shows more than 95,000 distinct CDR3 sequences, approximately 14% of them singletons. This clonotype was detected a few times. Trimming pared 1 base from V and 2 bases from J, leaving 12 bases between. Germline lookup yields CDR1 SEHNR and CDR2 FQNEAQ (reference sequence). The CDR3 is made up of 15 amino acids. The sequence was collected from a man younger than 30 who received the YFV17D yellow fever vaccine. This sequence joins TRBV7-9 and TRBJ2-7; D is unclear. This sample comprised CD8+ T cells sorted from PBMCs, obtained 5 days after the yellow fever booster vaccination. The CDR3 loop is CASSLGLDITYEQYF. DNA for the CDR3: TGTGCCAGCAGCTTAGGCCTCGATATAACCTACGAGCAGTACTTC.